Each of the 14 T cell receptor beta chains below was sequenced from the same sample in a study of cytomegalovirus exposure and HLA in healthy donors. The PCR contained 60 Vbeta and 13 Jbeta primers. The method was immunoSEQ multiplex PCR; TCRdb's version includes in-frame clones alone and lacks a portion of them. The sample records 85,000 to 130,000 clones, more than 65% being singletons. The sequencing input was PBMCs. Receptor source: a boy between 10 and 17 years old in good health and CMV-seronegative.

This clone was counted once. The V gene is TRBV5-5, the J gene TRBJ1-5, with D tentatively TRBD1 (6 bases). This CDR3 region has 14 residues. V gave up 4 bases and J gave up 3 bases, with 11 bases separating them. Germline CDR1 is SGHKS and CDR2 is YYEKEE (reference sequence). The DNA for the CDR3 is TGTGCCAGCAGCATAGACAGGAACAATCAGCCCCAGCATTTT. It is translated as CASSIDRNNQPQHF.

This chain links TRBV7-9 with TRBJ2-1; no definite D call. V was pared by 1 base and J by 1 base, with 5 bases between. The germline CDR1 and CDR2 sequences are SEHNR and FQNEAQ (reference sequence). This CDR3 contains 14 residues. The CDR3 DNA reads as TGTGCCAGCAGCTTAGGCGGATCCTACAATGAGCAGTTCTTC. It translates to CASSLGGSYNEQFF.

The genes are TRBV10-3 and TRBJ2-5; 10 positions agree with TRBD1. The CDR3 contains 16 residues. Germline V gene lookup returns CDR1 ENHRY and CDR2 SYGVKD. V dropped 10 bases and J dropped 3; count of bases not matched to a gene: 14. CDR3 region: CANLRQGARWEETQYF. Here the CDR3 DNA reads TGTGCCAACCTCCGACAGGGGGCGAGGTGGGAAGAGACCCAGTACTTC.

V usage is TRBV27 and J usage is TRBJ1-2; 7 bases are shared with TRBD1. CDR1 and CDR2 from the germline V gene are MNHEY and SMNVEV (reference sequence). V was pared by 2 bases and J by 9 bases, with 3 bases of the junction left unmatched. The CDR3 is 12 residues long. CDR3 residues: CASSLEGASYTF. The CDR3 DNA sequence: TGTGCCAGCAGTTTAGAGGGGGCCAGCTACACCTTC.

The chain employs TRBV2 and TRBJ1-2; the D is unclear. The CDR3 consists of 15 residues. Germline loops: CDR1 SNHLY, CDR2 FYNNEI. Between the trimmed V and J ends, which lost 5 bases and 7 bases, there was a span of 20 bases. CDR3: CASSQEAGGFSGYTF. CDR3 DNA: TGTGCCAGCAGTCAAGAGGCAGGTGGGTTCTCTGGCTACACCTTC.

This chain links TRBV18 with TRBJ2-7; possible D gene TRBD2, 5 bases. The CDR3 is made up of 12 amino acids. From germline, CDR1 is KGHSH and CDR2 LQKENI. Trimming took off 4 bases at V and 5 bases at J, with 9 bases between the two ends. CDR3 coding DNA: TGTGCCAGCTCACTAAGGACTGACGAGCAGTACTTC. Its translation: CASSLRTDEQYF.

V is TRBV30 and J is TRBJ1-5; 9 bases agree with TRBD1. Germline lookup yields CDR1 GTSNPN and CDR2 SVGIG (reference sequence). The ends lost 3 bases at V and 4 bases at J; junction bases unmatched: 1. The CDR3 runs to 13 residues. The DNA of the CDR3 is TGTGCCTGGAGGGGACAGGGAAATCAGCCCCAGCATTTT. Protein: CAWRGQGNQPQHF.

This chain joins TRBV5-1 and TRBJ2-1; D is ambiguous. V was clipped by 1 base and J by 9 bases, with 8 bases between them. This CDR3 contains 12 residues. Germline V CDR1 and CDR2: SGHRS, YFSETQ. CDR3 sequence (DNA): TGCGCCAGCAGCTTGTCCCTCAGTGAGCAGTTCTTC. Translated, it gives CASSLSLSEQFF.

CDR3 coding DNA: TGTGCCAGCAGCTTGTTTGTAGGGGATCAGCCCCAGCATTTT. It encodes CASSLFVGDQPQHF. The rearrangement joins TRBV5-6 to TRBJ1-5; TRBD1 might be the D (5 bases). The V end was cut by 1 base, the J end by 5 bases, with 10 bases between. The CDR3 runs to 14 residues. From germline, CDR1 is SGHDT and CDR2 YYEEEE.

The rearrangement uses TRBV28 and TRBJ1-5; D might be TRBD1 (6 bases). Germline V gene data show CDR1 as MDHEN and CDR2 as SYDVKM. The CDR3 is made up of 16 amino acids. Trimming shortened V by 6 bases and J by 5 bases, and 20 bases separated the two germline ends. This CDR3 is CASSHITGIRDQPQHF. The DNA of the CDR3 is TGTGCCAGCAGCCATATAACAGGGATACGGGATCAGCCCCAGCATTTT. The complete variable domain, with remaining parts taken from reference TRBV28 and TRBJ1-5, reads DVKVTQSSRYLVKRTGEKVFLECVQDMDHENMFWYRQDPGLGLRLIYFSYDVKMKEKGDIPEGYSVSREKKERFSLILESASTNQTSMYLCASSHITGIRDQPQHFGDGTRLSIL.

V and J are TRBV5-4 and TRBJ2-4; no clear D. Germline V gene data show CDR1 as SGHNT and CDR2 as YYREEE (reference sequence). Trimming removed 4 bases from V and 1 base from J, with 9 bases in between. CDR3 length equals 14 residues. The CDR3 spells CASSTSGAKNIQYF. The CDR3 nucleotides read TGTGCCAGCAGCACGTCGGGTGCCAAAAACATTCAGTACTTC.

The V and J genes are TRBV2 and TRBJ2-2; D possibly corresponds to TRBD1 (6 bases). The CDR3 spans 15 residues. Germline CDR1 reads SNHLY; CDR2 reads FYNNEI. Trimming removed 6 bases at V and 4 bases at J, with 15 bases between. Written as DNA, the CDR3 is TGTGCCAGCAGCCCCCCGGGACAATCCACCGGGGAGCTGTTTTTT. Amino acid sequence: CASSPPGQSTGELFF. The variable domain in full, with the rest retrieved from reference TRBV2 and TRBJ2-2, is EPEVTQTPSHQVTQMGQEVILRCVPISNHLYFYWYRQILGQKVEFLVSFYNNEISEKSEIFDDQFSVERPDGSNFTLKIRSTKLEDSAMYFCASSPPGQSTGELFFGEGSRLTVL.

J is TRBJ1-5 and V is TRBV7-3; D ambiguous. CDR3 size: 13 residues. Trimming removed 5 bases at V and 5 bases at J, with 10 bases between. Germline lookup yields CDR1 SGHTA and CDR2 FQGTGA. DNA of the CDR3: TGTGCCAGCAGCCCCGACGGGTATCAGCCCCAGCATTTT. This gives the protein CASSPDGYQPQHF.

There are a few counts of this clone. The gene calls are TRBV2 and TRBJ2-7; D is perhaps TRBD2 (5 bases). Per germline, CDR1 SNHLY and CDR2 FYNNEI. This CDR3 has 13 residues. Trimming removed 4 bases at V and 4 bases at J, with 11 bases between. The CDR3 DNA reads as TGTGCCAGCAGTGTTGGGAGAACGTACGAGCAGTACTTC. Protein product: CASSVGRTYEQYF.